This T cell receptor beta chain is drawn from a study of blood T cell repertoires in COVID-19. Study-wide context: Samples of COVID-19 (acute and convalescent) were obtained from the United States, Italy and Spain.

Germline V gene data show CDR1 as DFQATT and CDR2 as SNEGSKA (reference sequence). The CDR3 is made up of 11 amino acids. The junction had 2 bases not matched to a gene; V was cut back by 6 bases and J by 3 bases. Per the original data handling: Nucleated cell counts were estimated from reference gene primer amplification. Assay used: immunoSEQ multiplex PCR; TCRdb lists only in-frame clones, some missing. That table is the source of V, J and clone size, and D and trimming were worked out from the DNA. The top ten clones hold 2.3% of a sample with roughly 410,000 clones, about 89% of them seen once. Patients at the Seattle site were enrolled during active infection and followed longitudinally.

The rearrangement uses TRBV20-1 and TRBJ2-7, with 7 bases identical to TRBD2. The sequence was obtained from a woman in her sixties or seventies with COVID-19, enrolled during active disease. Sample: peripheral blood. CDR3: CSAAGDYEQYF. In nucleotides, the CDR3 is TGCAGTGCGGCGGGGGACTACGAGCAGTACTTC.